This section outlines one T cell receptor beta chain sequence together with its context. Its antigen is not identified. Germline V gene data show CDR1 as SGHNT and CDR2 as YYREEE (reference sequence). Trimming removed 2 bases from V and 1 base from J; junction bases left unmatched: 10. The CDR3 totals 18 residues. This sample stems from a study of T and B cells in COVID-19 patients. Findings of the study overall: Active COVID-19 showed highly clonal TRB repertoires; recovery showed diversity and richness above healthy donors.

Multiplex PCR with BIOMED2 TRB-A/B primer pools amplified TRB rearrangements. TCRdb reanalysed the multiplex PCR reads using MiXCR and keeps one entry per CDR3 protein. Of about 17,000 distinct CDR3 sequences in the sample, 28% were seen once. TRB was amplified from roughly 250-500 ng of blood genomic DNA. The chain has TRBV5-4 and TRBJ2-3; 10 positions agree with TRBD2. This receptor was obtained from a human donor who had recovered from COVID-19. Sample: blood. CDR3 bases: TGTGCCAGCAGCTTCGGAAGCGGGGGGGGGACACGCACAGATACGCAGTATTTT. Translated, it gives CASSFGSGGGTRTDTQYF.